A single sample is the source of the 27 T cell receptor beta chains below, sequenced in a study of blood T cell repertoires in COVID-19. Here immunoSEQ multiplex PCR was the method, and the copy in TCRdb shows in-frame clones only, minus some. The sample yields 200,000 to 250,000 clones, 70% to 90% seen once. The sequenced sample consisted of peripheral blood. The receptors come from a woman aged 70 to 79 with COVID-19, enrolled during active disease.

This rearrangement joins TRBV15 to TRBJ2-1; 8 nucleotides match TRBD2. The V gene end was trimmed by 5 bases and the J gene end by 8 bases; junction bases not matched to a gene: 17. Per the germline V gene, CDR1 is LNHNV and CDR2 is YYDKDF (reference sequence). The CDR3 has 17 residues. The CDR3 spells CATSSVGRGGGTDEQFF. The CDR3, as DNA: TGTGCCACCAGCTCTGTTGGTAGGGGCGGGGGGACCGATGAGCAGTTCTTC.

The CDR3 sequence is CASTLSARRGDNEQFF. For the CDR3, the DNA is TGTGCCAGCACCCTTTCAGCGAGGAGAGGAGACAATGAGCAGTTCTTC. The chain combines TRBV7-6 with TRBJ2-1; D gene unclear. The germline CDR1 and CDR2 sequences are SGHVS and FNYEAQ. The ends were cut back, 7 bases at V and 5 bases at J, with 21 bases in the middle. CDR3 length: 16 residues.

This sequence joins TRBV25-1 and TRBJ2-3; 10 bases align to TRBD2. The germline V gene has CDR1 MGHDK and CDR2 SYGVNS. J gave up 5 bases and V 3 bases, and 8 bases lay outside the gene matches. The CDR3 sequence is 16 residues long. This chain's CDR3 is CASSDPAGGLGDTQYF. Written as DNA, the CDR3 is TGTGCCAGCAGTGACCCAGCGGGGGGGCTTGGAGATACGCAGTATTTT. Full variable domain (rest looked up from reference TRBV25-1 and TRBJ2-3): EADIYQTPRYLVIGTGKKITLECSQTMGHDKMYWYQQDPGMELHLIHYSYGVNSTEKGDLSSESTVSRIRTEHFPLTLESARPSHTSQYLCASSDPAGGLGDTQYFGPGTRLTVL.

This chain joins TRBV12-3 or TRBV12-4 and TRBJ1-2, with TRBD1 identical over 9 bases. The CDR3 runs to 13 residues. Trimming at V came to 6 bases and at J to 6 bases, leaving 5 bases not matched to a gene. The CDR3 coding sequence is TGTGCCAGCAGATACGGACAGGGGCATGGCTACACCTTC. Encoded protein: CASRYGQGHGYTF.

This clone was counted once. Relative to the germline gene, one junction end is altered; a read error may explain this. V is TRBV4-1 and J is TRBJ2-3, with D perhaps TRBD2 (5 bases). The CDR3 contains 13 residues. Germline V lookup: CDR1 MGHRA, CDR2 YSYEKL. The DNA of the CDR3 is TGCGCCAGCAGCCACCCTAGCACTGATACGCAGTATTTT. This sequence encodes CASSHPSTDTQYF.

V is TRBV10-2 and J is TRBJ2-7; 8 bases are a match to TRBD2. J was trimmed by 0 bases and V by 8 bases; bases with no gene match: 9. The CDR3 consists of 15 residues. CDR1 WSHSY and CDR2 SAAADI come from the germline V gene. The CDR3 loop reads CASFKAGASSYEQYF. The CDR3 DNA reads TGCGCCAGCTTTAAAGCGGGGGCAAGCTCCTACGAGCAGTACTTC.

The J gene is TRBJ2-3, the V gene TRBV6-1; TRBD2 agrees at 9 bases. The V gene end was trimmed by 4 bases and the J gene end by 3 bases; junction bases not matched to a gene: 8. Per germline, CDR1 MNHNS and CDR2 SASEGT. This CDR3 is built from 16 residues. The CDR3 sequence is CASSALAGEGTDTQYF. In DNA form, the CDR3 reads TGTGCCAGCAGTGCTTTAGCGGGAGAGGGTACAGATACGCAGTATTTT.

The chain links TRBV11-2 to TRBJ1-2, with TRBD1 matching 7 bases. V was pared by 8 bases and J by 6 bases, with 21 bases of the junction left unmatched. This CDR3 has 17 amino acids. Germline assignment: CDR1 SGHAT and CDR2 FQNNGV. Here the CDR3 DNA reads TGTGCCAGCTCCTACGGTGCGAGACAGGGCTTCTCGGATGGCTACACCTTC. Its protein product is CASSYGARQGFSDGYTF.

This chain links TRBV5-1 with TRBJ2-2, with TRBD1 identical over 7 bases. Germline CDR1 SGHRS, CDR2 YFSETQ. The CDR3 extends over 14 amino acids. V dropped 2 bases and J dropped 3; count of bases not matched to a gene: 1. DNA of the CDR3: TGCGCCAGCAGCTTACAGGGGTACACCGGGGAGCTGTTTTTT. It translates to CASSLQGYTGELFF.

This clone was found a few times. The chain is built from TRBV12-5 and TRBJ1-2; TRBD1 matches at 8 bases. CDR1 is LGHNT, CDR2 FRNRAP, per germline. This CDR3 is 15 amino acids long. After removal of 1 base from V and 4 bases from J, the junction contained 5 bases not matched to a gene. CDR3 sequence (DNA): TGTGCTAGTGGTTTGGGCAGGGGGCTGGTCTATGGCTACACCTTC. Translation: CASGLGRGLVYGYTF.

The V and J genes are TRBV7-2 and TRBJ1-5, with D uncertain. V was cut by 3 bases and J by 2 bases, with 11 bases left in between. Per germline, CDR1 SGHTA and CDR2 FQGNSA. This CDR3 has 15 amino acids. This chain's CDR3 is CASSFTGNGNQPQHF. CDR3 sequence (DNA): TGTGCCAGCAGCTTCACGGGGAATGGCAATCAGCCCCAGCATTTT.

This clone was counted between two and nine times. This chain joins TRBV4-2 and TRBJ2-7, with TRBD1 as a possible D gene (5 bases). Trimming removed 0 bases from V and 6 bases from J, with 21 bases in between. CDR3 length: 17 residues. The V gene's germline CDR1 is LGHNA and CDR2 YNFKEQ. The CDR3 DNA reads TGTGCCAGCAGCCAAGATGGGGCTTTAGGGTATTCTTCCGAGCAGTACTTC. Amino acids: CASSQDGALGYSSEQYF.

V usage is TRBV9 and J usage is TRBJ2-1, with D maybe TRBD2 (5 bases). V was cut by 1 base and J by 0 bases, with 11 bases left in between. The CDR3 length is 16 residues. Germline V gene sequence: CDR1 SGDLS, CDR2 YYNGEE. The CDR3 here is CASSVLASDSYNEQFF. The CDR3 nucleotides read TGTGCCAGCAGCGTACTAGCTTCCGACTCCTACAATGAGCAGTTCTTC. The variable domain in full, with the rest retrieved from reference TRBV9 and TRBJ2-1, is DSGVTQTPKHLITATGQRVTLRCSPRSGDLSVYWYQQSLDQGLQFLIQYYNGEERAKGNILERFSAQQFPDLHSELNLSSLELGDSALYFCASSVLASDSYNEQFFGPGTRLTVL.

Only a few counts were recorded for this clone. The gene calls are TRBV7-9 and TRBJ1-4; 7 bases fit TRBD1. The CDR3 spans 14 residues. The trim removed 5 bases at V and 8 bases at J, leaving 8 bases unmatched. Germline CDR1 is SEHNR and CDR2 is FQNEAQ (reference sequence). The CDR3 reads CASSPQGIREKLFF. CDR3 in DNA: TGTGCCAGCAGCCCACAGGGGATTCGGGAAAAACTGTTTTTT.

The genes are TRBV5-1 and TRBJ2-1; 8 bases line up with TRBD1. Germline assignment: CDR1 SGHRS and CDR2 YFSETQ. The trim removed 0 bases at V and 7 bases at J, leaving 6 bases unmatched. The CDR3 loop spans 15 amino acids. DNA of the CDR3: TGCGCCAGCAGCTTGGCTCGGACAGGGTTGAATGAGCAGTTCTTC. Its protein is CASSLARTGLNEQFF. Full variable domain (outside the CDR3, taken from reference TRBV5-1 and TRBJ2-1): KAGVTQTPRYLIKTRGQQVTLSCSPISGHRSVSWYQQTPGQGLQFLFEYFSETQRNKGNFPGRFSGRQFSNSRSEMNVSTLELGDSALYLCASSLARTGLNEQFFGPGTRLTVL.

The chain employs TRBV10-3 and TRBJ2-3, with D maybe TRBD2 (6 bases). Trimming shortened V by 8 bases and J by 2 bases, and 17 bases separated the two germline ends. Germline V gene data show CDR1 as ENHRY and CDR2 as SYGVKD. The CDR3 loop spans 15 amino acids. As DNA, the CDR3 is TGTGCCATCCGGGGACTCAGCCCATACACAGATACGCAGTATTTT. It encodes CAIRGLSPYTDTQYF.

The J gene is TRBJ1-5, the V gene TRBV19; 9 bases map to TRBD1. After removal of 4 bases from V and 3 bases from J, the junction contained 4 bases not matched to a gene. Germline CDR1 reads LNHDA; CDR2 reads SQIVND (reference sequence). The CDR3 is 15 residues long. The CDR3 here is CASSTTGGTNQPQHF. CDR3 in DNA: TGTGCCAGTAGTACCACAGGGGGCACCAATCAGCCCCAGCATTTT.

The V call is TRBV5-1, the J call TRBJ1-1, with a possible D match to TRBD1 (5 bases). The CDR3 has 14 amino acids. Trimming cost V 4 bases and J 1 base, with 11 bases left between them. The V gene's germline CDR1 is SGHRS and CDR2 YFSETQ. The chain's CDR3 is CASSPDSRNTEAFF. The CDR3 DNA is TGCGCCAGCAGCCCCGACAGCCGGAACACTGAAGCTTTCTTT. The full variable domain, in which reference TRBV5-1 and TRBJ1-1 provide the parts outside the CDR3, is KAGVTQTPRYLIKTRGQQVTLSCSPISGHRSVSWYQQTPGQGLQFLFEYFSETQRNKGNFPGRFSGRQFSNSRSEMNVSTLELGDSALYLCASSPDSRNTEAFFGQGTRLTVV.

The chain joins TRBV9 to TRBJ1-4, with D possibly TRBD1 on 5 matching bases. The V gene's germline CDR1 is SGDLS and CDR2 YYNGEE. The ends were cut back, 4 bases at V and 4 bases at J, with 11 bases in the middle. CDR3 length equals 14 residues. CDR3 in amino acids: CASSYQGSNEKLFF. The DNA of the CDR3 is TGTGCCAGCAGCTACCAGGGTAGTAATGAAAAACTGTTTTTT.

The CDR3 here is CASSRFSGTDNSPLHF. CDR3 in DNA: TGTGCCAGCAGCCGTTTTTCCGGGACAGATAATTCACCCCTCCACTTT. The gene calls are TRBV3-1 (or the pseudogene TRBV3-2) and TRBJ1-6; 7 nucleotides align to TRBD1. The V segment lost 4 bases and the J segment 5 bases; nucleotides outside the gene matches: 8. CDR1 and CDR2 from the germline V gene are LGHDT and YNNKEL (reference sequence). This CDR3 is built from 16 residues.

The rearrangement joins TRBV7-8 to TRBJ1-1; TRBD1 is a possible D gene (6 bases). The CDR3 runs to 16 residues. CDR1 SGHVS and CDR2 FQNEAQ come from the germline V gene. Trimming left V 5 bases short and J 4 bases short, with 20 bases between. The CDR3 DNA reads as TGTGCCAGCAGCCTCAGGGGCCTTTGGGTCGGCACTGAAGCTTTCTTT. Encoded protein: CASSLRGLWVGTEAFF.

This clone is a singleton in its sample. The V gene is TRBV6-6, the J gene TRBJ1-4; D is possibly TRBD1 (6 bases). V shed 1 base and J shed 7 bases, with 13 bases lying between them. The CDR3 loop spans 15 amino acids. Germline assignment: CDR1 MNHNY and CDR2 SVGAGI (reference sequence). CDR3 coding DNA: TGTGCCAGCAGTTACTTGGGGGCCAAGGTTGAAAAACTGTTTTTT. Translating it yields CASSYLGAKVEKLFF.

A few counts support this clone. This chain connects TRBV9 to TRBJ1-2; a weak D match, TRBD1 (5 bases). CDR1 is SGDLS, CDR2 YYNGEE, per germline. V lost 4 bases and J lost 4, with 14 bases in between. This CDR3 spans 14 amino acids. The CDR3 DNA is TGTGCCAGCAGCCCAGGAGGGGACTCCTATGGCTACACCTTC. Translated: CASSPGGDSYGYTF.

The chain uses TRBV18 and TRBJ1-5; 7 bases line up with TRBD1. This CDR3 is built from 16 residues. Germline CDR1 reads KGHSH; CDR2 reads LQKENI. The J segment lost 3 bases and the V segment lost 2 bases, leaving 7 bases of the junction unmatched. CDR3 DNA: TGTGCCAGCTCACCAACCCTTGGGACAGTCAATCAGCCCCAGCATTTT. This sequence encodes CASSPTLGTVNQPQHF.

V and J are TRBV7-2 and TRBJ2-3; the D gene is possibly TRBD2 (7 bases). CDR1 and CDR2 (germline): SGHTA, FQGNSA. CDR3 length: 14 residues. Deletions cut 4 bases from V and 4 bases from J, with 12 bases between. The CDR3 is CASSWGGLPDTQYF. CDR3 DNA sequence: TGTGCCAGCAGCTGGGGGGGCTTGCCAGATACGCAGTATTTT. The variable domain in full, completed from reference TRBV7-2 and TRBJ2-3, reads GAGVSQSPSNKVTEKGKDVELRCDPISGHTALYWYRQSLGQGLEFLIYFQGNSAPDKSGLPSDRFSAERTGGSVSTLTIQRTQQEDSAVYLCASSWGGLPDTQYFGPGTRLTVL.

This chain links TRBV7-2 with TRBJ1-1; 7 bases are a match to TRBD1. Per germline, CDR1 SGHTA and CDR2 FQGNSA. J gave up 6 bases and V 1 base, and 5 bases lay outside the gene matches. CDR3 size: 14 residues. CDR3 protein: CASSLGRGTAEAFF. CDR3 coding DNA: TGTGCCAGCAGCTTAGGCCGAGGGACAGCTGAAGCTTTCTTT.

This clone was seen just once. The genes are TRBV10-2 and TRBJ1-2; tentatively, D is TRBD1 (5 bases). The CDR3 spans 14 residues. Germline V lookup: CDR1 WSHSY, CDR2 SAAADI. V shed 6 bases and J shed 9 bases, with 20 bases lying between them. CDR3 in amino acids: CASSPLGGDGSYTF. The CDR3 bases are TGCGCCAGCAGCCCATTGGGCGGGGACGGGAGCTACACCTTC.